The source of this TCR beta chain is a study of T-cell memory formation after mild COVID-19. TCRdb redid the calling of the 5' RACE reads with MiXCR, one entry per CDR3 protein. Here the sample spans approximately 190,000 distinct CDR3 sequences, around 19% being singletons. Trimming took off 5 bases at V and 0 bases at J, with 5 bases between the two ends. The length of the CDR3 is 13 residues. The sample comprised PBMCs or a T cell subset sorted from them (not recorded which). The chain is built from TRBV12-3 or TRBV12-4 and TRBJ1-3, with D unresolved. This receptor was taken from an adult woman who had mild COVID-19 (a few samples of this study predate the infection). Cell type and time point are not known. The CDR3 DNA sequence: TGTGCCAGCAGTCAAAACTCTGGAAACACCATATATTTT. It yields the protein CASSQNSGNTIYF.